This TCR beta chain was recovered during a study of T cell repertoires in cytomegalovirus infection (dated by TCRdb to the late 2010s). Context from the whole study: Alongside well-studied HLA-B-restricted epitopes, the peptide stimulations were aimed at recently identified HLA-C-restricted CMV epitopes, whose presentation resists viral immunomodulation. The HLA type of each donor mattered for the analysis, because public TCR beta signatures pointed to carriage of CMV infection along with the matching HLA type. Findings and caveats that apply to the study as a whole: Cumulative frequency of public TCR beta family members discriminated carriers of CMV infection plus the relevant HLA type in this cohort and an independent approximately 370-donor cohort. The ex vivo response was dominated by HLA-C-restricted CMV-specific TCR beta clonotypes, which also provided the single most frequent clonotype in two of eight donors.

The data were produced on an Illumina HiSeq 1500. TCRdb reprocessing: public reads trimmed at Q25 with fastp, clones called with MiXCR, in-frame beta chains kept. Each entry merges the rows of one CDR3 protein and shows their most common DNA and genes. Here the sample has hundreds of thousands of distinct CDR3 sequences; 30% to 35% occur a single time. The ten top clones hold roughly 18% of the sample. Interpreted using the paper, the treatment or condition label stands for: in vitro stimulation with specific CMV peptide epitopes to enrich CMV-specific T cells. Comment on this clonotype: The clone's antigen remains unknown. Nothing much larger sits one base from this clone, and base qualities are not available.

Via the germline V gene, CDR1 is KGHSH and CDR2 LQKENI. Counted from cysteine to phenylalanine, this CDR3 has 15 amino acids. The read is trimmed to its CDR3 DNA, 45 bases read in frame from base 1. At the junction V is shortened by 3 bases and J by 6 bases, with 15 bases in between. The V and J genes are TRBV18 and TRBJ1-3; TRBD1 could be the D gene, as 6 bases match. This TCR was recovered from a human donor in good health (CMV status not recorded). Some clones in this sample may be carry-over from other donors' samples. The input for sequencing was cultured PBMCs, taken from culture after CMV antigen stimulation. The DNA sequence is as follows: TGTGCCAGCTCACCGGTTGGGACACCGGAAAACACCATATATTTT. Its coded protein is CASSPVGTPENTIYF.